Listed here is a single TCR beta chain. The antigen remains undetermined. Each subset's genomic DNA was shared equally among a number of immunoSEQ plates. The method was immunoSEQ multiplex PCR; TCRdb's version includes in-frame clones alone and lacks a portion of them. The repertoire holds about 600,000 clones, with almost 97% as singletons. The data derive from a study of shared clonotypes between healthy human individuals. Study-level findings and limits: Relative to their counterparts shared across all four donors, non-shared clonotypes exhibited diminished generation probabilities. What rarefaction showed was incomplete sorted-subset sequencing despite large depth. Tissue TCR repertoires likely differ from these blood-only repertoires.

Germline V CDR1 and CDR2: SGHRS, YFSETQ. This CDR3 has 15 residues. V lost 3 bases and J lost 4; bases outside the gene matches: 7. V usage is TRBV5-1 and J usage is TRBJ1-3; 7 nucleotides match TRBD1. The material sequenced was naive CD4+ T cells sorted from blood. Subset of the sample: CD45RA+ positively selected. This TCR came from a young woman in good health. CDR3 loop: CASSSGTDKGNTIYF. Here the CDR3 DNA reads TGCGCCAGCAGCTCCGGGACAGATAAGGGAAACACCATATATTTT. Using reference TRBV5-1 and TRBJ1-3 for the parts outside the CDR3, the full variable domain is KAGVTQTPRYLIKTRGQQVTLSCSPISGHRSVSWYQQTPGQGLQFLFEYFSETQRNKGNFPGRFSGRQFSNSRSEMNVSTLELGDSALYLCASSSGTDKGNTIYFGEGSWLTVV.